This TCR beta chain emerged from a study of T-cell memory formation after mild COVID-19. Study-level results: Clones shrinking between day 15 and 85 showed a balanced CD4/CD8 split, and those that grew later tilted toward CD4+. Among CD4+ contracting clones, most were CM and EM, and CD8+ ones EMRA. That cross-reactive memory joined was suggested by some responding clones appearing in pre-infection memory.

Between the trimmed V and J ends, which lost 3 bases and 6 bases, there was a span of 12 bases. This CDR3 is built from 14 residues. TCR alpha and TCR beta cDNA libraries carrying sample barcodes and UMIs came from 5'RACE with constant-segment primers. One entry per CDR3 protein results from TCRdb running MiXCR on the 5' RACE reads. Of about 170,000 distinct CDR3 sequences in the sample, around 13% were seen once. This clonotype was found a few times. What it binds is unknown. The clonotype comes from a man aged 18 to 30 who had mild COVID-19 (a few samples of this study predate the infection). Cell type and time point are not known. The source material was PBMCs or a T cell subset sorted from them (not recorded which). The genes are TRBV12-3 or TRBV12-4 and TRBJ1-5, with a possible D match to TRBD1 (6 bases). The CDR3 coding sequence is TGTGCCAGCAGTTTTTGGGGGCTAGGTCAGCCCCAGCATTTT. Protein: CASSFWGLGQPQHF.